This is a list of T cell receptor beta chains from one sample in a study of blood T cell repertoires in COVID-19. Sequencing used immunoSEQ multiplex PCR; TCRdb keeps in-frame clones, though not all of them. Of approximately 31,000 clones detected, approximately 91% appear once; the ten largest clones hold approximately 15%. Sample: peripheral blood. Receptor source: a human donor with active COVID-19. The donor label of this sample is uncertain. The CDR3 runs from the conserved cysteine through the conserved F or W. Each record gives: D gene, V gene, J gene, clone size, CDR3 DNA, CDR3 protein. D genes are given only for firm matches. Clone size, where shown, is once, few, many, or a class for clones that have expanded.

>.|TRBV6-2/TRBV6-3|TRBJ2-6|.
TGTGCCAGCAGCAGACACGTCTCTGGGGCCAACGTCCTGACTTTC
CASSRHVSGANVLTF
>.|TRBV7-9|TRBJ2-5|.
TGTGCCAGCAGCTTCCCGGGACAACAAGAGACCCAGTACTTC
CASSFPGQQETQYF
>TRBD1|TRBV6-5|TRBJ1-4|.
TGTGCCAGCCTCAGGGGGTTTGGTGAAAAACTGTTTTTT
CASLRGFGEKLFF
>.|TRBV5-1|TRBJ1-4|.
TGCGCCAGCAGCGAAAACATTGGTGAAAAACTGTTTTTT
CASSENIGEKLFF
>.|TRBV29-1|TRBJ1-3|.
TGCAGCGTGGCGGTATCTGGAAACACCATATATTTT
CSVAVSGNTIYF
>.|TRBV6-6|TRBJ2-1|.
TGTGCCAGCAGTCAAAGCTGGCTTGGCGGGCGCCTATACAATGAGCAGTTCTTC
CASSQSWLGGRLYNEQFF
>.|TRBV28|TRBJ1-6|.
TGTGCCAGCAGGCCGGGACTTTTGAGCTCCTATAATTCACCCCTCCACTTT
CASRPGLLSSYNSPLHF
>.|TRBV12-3/TRBV12-4|TRBJ2-7|.
TGTGCCAGCAGTCGGGACAATCCCTACGAGCAGTACTTC
CASSRDNPYEQYF
>.|TRBV18|TRBJ2-3|once
TGTGCCAGCTCACCATTAGCCGGACACTCGAGCACAGATACGCAGTATTTT
CASSPLAGHSSTDTQYF
>.|TRBV7-3|TRBJ1-2|.
TGTGCCAGCAGCTCAGGAGGTAGTTCGGGCTACACCTTC
CASSSGGSSGYTF
>.|TRBV5-1|TRBJ2-7|.
TGCGCCAGCAGCTTACTAGACGAGCAGTACTTC
CASSLLDEQYF
>.|TRBV7-9|TRBJ1-1|.
TGTGCCAGCAGCTTATTTACCCCGAGGGGGGGCACTGAAGCTTTCTTT
CASSLFTPRGGTEAFF
>.|TRBV4-3|TRBJ1-2|.
TGCGCCAGCAGCCACACGATTAAGGGGTCCTATGGCTACACCTTC
CASSHTIKGSYGYTF
>.|TRBV5-6|TRBJ2-2|.
TGTGCCAGCAGCTCATCGATACACGCGAACACCGGGGAGCTGTTTTTT
CASSSSIHANTGELFF
>TRBD2|TRBV9|TRBJ2-3|.
TGTGCCAGCAGCGCTAGCCCTAGCGGGGGGACAGATACGCAGTATTTT
CASSASPSGGTDTQYF
>.|TRBV6-1|TRBJ2-4|.
TGTGCCAGCAGTGAAGATGGCCTAGCCAAAAACATTCAGTACTTC
CASSEDGLAKNIQYF
>TRBD2|TRBV5-1|TRBJ2-3|.
TGCGCCAGCAGCTTCCTAGCGGGGGGGCACCGCGATACGCAGTATTTT
CASSFLAGGHRDTQYF
>.|TRBV4-1|TRBJ2-7|.
TGCGCCAGCAGCCTCCAGGACTCCTACGAGCAGTACTTC
CASSLQDSYEQYF
>.|TRBV28|TRBJ1-1|.
TGTGCCAGCAGAGAACAGGGCAGGAACACTGAAGCTTTCTTT
CASREQGRNTEAFF
>.|TRBV13|TRBJ2-6|.
TGTGCCAGCAGCCCCGGAGGACGGTCTGGGGCCAACGTCCTGACTTTC
CASSPGGRSGANVLTF
>TRBD1|TRBV19|TRBJ1-2|.
TGTGCCAGTAGTAGGGACAGGGGAATAGGCGGCTACACCTTC
CASSRDRGIGGYTF
>TRBD1|TRBV27|TRBJ1-2|once
TGTGCCAGCAGCCACCCCCCAGGCCCAGGGGGATATAACTATGGCTACACCTTC
CASSHPPGPGGYNYGYTF
>TRBD2|TRBV5-6|TRBJ2-4|few
TGTGCCAGCAGCCAGGGGACTAGGGGAGTTATTCAGTACTTC
CASSQGTRGVIQYF
>.|TRBV4-3|TRBJ1-1|.
TGCGCCAGCAGCCAAGATACCGGGGGGGACACTGAAGCTTTCTTT
CASSQDTGGDTEAFF
>.|TRBV19|TRBJ2-3|once
TGTGCCAGTAGTATCGGGGGACTTGGCACAGATACGCAGTATTTT
CASSIGGLGTDTQYF
>.|TRBV10-3|TRBJ1-6|.
TGTGCCATCAGAGATCGGGAATATAATTCACCCCTCCACTTT
CAIRDREYNSPLHF
>.|TRBV4-1|TRBJ2-7|.
TGCGCCAGCAGCCAAACGCCGACCCAGGGAATCTACGAGCAGTACTTC
CASSQTPTQGIYEQYF
>TRBD2|TRBV11-2|TRBJ2-2|.
TGTGCCAGCAGCCTGGGGACTAGTCCCGGGGAGCTGTTTTTT
CASSLGTSPGELFF
>TRBD2|TRBV4-3|TRBJ2-3|.
TGCGCCAGCAGCCAGGACCGGGGACTAGCGGGGAGAGAAACGCAGTATTTT
CASSQDRGLAGRETQYF
>.|TRBV6-5|TRBJ1-1|.
TGTGCCAGCAGTTGGAGGGGCGGCACTGAAGCTTTCTTT
CASSWRGGTEAFF
>.|TRBV18|TRBJ1-4|.
TGTGCCAGCTCACCACGGCAGGGAAGTGAAAAACTGTTTTTT
CASSPRQGSEKLFF
>.|TRBV7-9|TRBJ2-7|.
TGTGCCAGCCTCAAGGCAGGAATTACCTACGAGCAGTACTTC
CASLKAGITYEQYF
>TRBD2|TRBV11-2|TRBJ2-5|.
TGTGCCAGCAGCTTAGATCTCGGGGGGGGCCAGAAGACCCAGTACTTC
CASSLDLGGGQKTQYF
>.|TRBV29-1|TRBJ2-7|.
TGCAGCGTTGTAACAGGGTCCAACAACGAGCAGTACTTC
CSVVTGSNNEQYF
>.|TRBV7-3|TRBJ2-3|.
TGTGCCAGCAGCTTTTCCCTAGGGGCCACAGATACGCAGTATTTT
CASSFSLGATDTQYF
>.|TRBV5-1|TRBJ2-2|.
TGCGCCAGCAGCTTGACGGCGCGGGACGGGGAGCTGTTTTTT
CASSLTARDGELFF
>.|TRBV5-5|TRBJ1-2|.
TGTGCCAGCAGCCCGACAGTAGCCTATGGCTACACCTTC
CASSPTVAYGYTF
>TRBD1|TRBV5-1|TRBJ1-4|.
TGCGCCAGCAGCGGGTCACAGGGGACTTCAACTAATGAAAAACTGTTTTTT
CASSGSQGTSTNEKLFF
>TRBD1|TRBV2|TRBJ2-7|.
TGTGCCAGCAGGAAGGGGGCTAGCACGTACGAGCAGTACTTC
CASRKGASTYEQYF
>TRBD1|TRBV5-5|TRBJ2-2|.
TGTGCCAGCAGCCCCCGGCAGGGGGTAGTATCTGGGGAGCTGTTTTTT
CASSPRQGVVSGELFF
>.|TRBV11-3|TRBJ2-2|.
TGTGCCAGCAGCGGGGGCCGCCATGACACCGGGGAGCTGTTTTTT
CASSGGRHDTGELFF
>.|TRBV14|TRBJ1-5|.
TGTGCCAGCAGCCAAGAAGGGGGTTTGAGCAATCAGCCCCAGCATTTT
CASSQEGGLSNQPQHF
>TRBD2|TRBV3-1/TRBV3-2|TRBJ2-3|.
TGTGCCAGCAGCCCGCGGGGGGGCATTTTCACAGATACGCAGTATTTT
CASSPRGGIFTDTQYF
>.|TRBV6-5|TRBJ1-5|.
TGTGCCAGCAGTTTGATCCAGGGCAATCAGCCCCAGCATTTT
CASSLIQGNQPQHF
>TRBD2|TRBV9|TRBJ2-1|.
TGTGCCAGCAGCCCTACACTAGCGGCGTCCTACAATGAGCAGTTCTTC
CASSPTLAASYNEQFF
>TRBD1|TRBV11-2|TRBJ1-4|.
TGTGCCAGCAGCCAGGGGGACAGGGTGTTTGGAGAAAAACTGTTTTTT
CASSQGDRVFGEKLFF
>TRBD1|TRBV9|TRBJ2-5|.
TGTGCCAGCAGCGTAGATCAGGGGGCCTCCGGAGAGACCCAGTACTTC
CASSVDQGASGETQYF
>TRBD2|TRBV28|TRBJ2-1|.
TGTGCCAGCAGCCCAAAAAGGGTACTAGCGGGGTACAATGAGCAGTTCTTC
CASSPKRVLAGYNEQFF